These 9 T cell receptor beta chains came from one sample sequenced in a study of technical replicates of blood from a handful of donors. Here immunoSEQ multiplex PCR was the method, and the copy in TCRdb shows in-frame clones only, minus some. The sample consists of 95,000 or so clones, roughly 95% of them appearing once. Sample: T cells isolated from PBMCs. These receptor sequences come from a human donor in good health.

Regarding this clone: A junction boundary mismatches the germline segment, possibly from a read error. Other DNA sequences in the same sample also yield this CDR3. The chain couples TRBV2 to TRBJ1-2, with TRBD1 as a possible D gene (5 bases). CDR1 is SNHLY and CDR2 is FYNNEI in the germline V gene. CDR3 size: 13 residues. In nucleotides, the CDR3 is TGTGCCAGGGAAGGCGGGACTCACTATGGCTACACTTTC. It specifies CAREGGTHYGYTF.

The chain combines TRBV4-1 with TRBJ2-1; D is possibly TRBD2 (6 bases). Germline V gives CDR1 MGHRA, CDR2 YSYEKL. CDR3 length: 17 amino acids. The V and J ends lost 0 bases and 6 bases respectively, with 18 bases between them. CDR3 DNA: TGCGCCAGCAGCCAAGATGGAGAGGGAGTGGGAGGCAATGAGCAGTTCTTC. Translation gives CASSQDGEGVGGNEQFF.

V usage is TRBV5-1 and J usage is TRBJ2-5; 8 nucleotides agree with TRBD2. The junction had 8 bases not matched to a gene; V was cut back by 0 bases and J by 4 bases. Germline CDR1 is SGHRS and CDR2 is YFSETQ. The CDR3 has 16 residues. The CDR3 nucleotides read TGCGCCAGCAGCTTGGCCGTTAGCGGGAACCCAGAGACCCAGTACTTC. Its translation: CASSLAVSGNPETQYF.

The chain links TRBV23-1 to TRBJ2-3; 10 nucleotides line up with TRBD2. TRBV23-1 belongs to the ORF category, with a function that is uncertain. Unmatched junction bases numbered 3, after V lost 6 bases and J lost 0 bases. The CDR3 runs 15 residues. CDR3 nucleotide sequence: TGCGCCAGCAGCCCTAGCGGGGGAAGCACAGATACGCAGTATTTT. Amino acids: CASSPSGGSTDTQYF.

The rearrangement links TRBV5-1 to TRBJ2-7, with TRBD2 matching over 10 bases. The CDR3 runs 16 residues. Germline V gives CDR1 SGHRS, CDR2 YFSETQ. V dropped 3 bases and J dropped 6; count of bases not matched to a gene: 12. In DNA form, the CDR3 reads TGCGCCAGCAGCTACTCCGGGCTAGCGGGAGAGAGCGAGCAGTACTTC. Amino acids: CASSYSGLAGESEQYF.

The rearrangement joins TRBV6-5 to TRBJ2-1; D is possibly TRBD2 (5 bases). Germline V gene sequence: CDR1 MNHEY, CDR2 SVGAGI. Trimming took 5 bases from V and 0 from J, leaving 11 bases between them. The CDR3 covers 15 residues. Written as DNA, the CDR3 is TGTGCCAGCAGTAGACCGGGGAGCTCCTACAATGAGCAGTTCTTC. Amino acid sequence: CASSRPGSSYNEQFF.

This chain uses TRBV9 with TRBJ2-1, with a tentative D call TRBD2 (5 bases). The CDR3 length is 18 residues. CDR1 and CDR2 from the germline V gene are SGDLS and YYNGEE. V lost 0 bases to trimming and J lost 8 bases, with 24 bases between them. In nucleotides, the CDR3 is TGTGCCAGCAGCGTAGTGGGGATAGCGACTGGGTGGTATGATGAGCAGTTCTTC. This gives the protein CASSVVGIATGWYDEQFF.

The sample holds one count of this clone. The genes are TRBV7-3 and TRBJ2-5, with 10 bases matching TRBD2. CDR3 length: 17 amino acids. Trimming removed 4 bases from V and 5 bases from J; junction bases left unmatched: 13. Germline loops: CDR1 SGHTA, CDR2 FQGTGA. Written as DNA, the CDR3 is TGTGCCAGCAGCTCCATGGGTAGCGGGAGGCGGGGGGAGACCCAGTACTTC. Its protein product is CASSSMGSGRRGETQYF.

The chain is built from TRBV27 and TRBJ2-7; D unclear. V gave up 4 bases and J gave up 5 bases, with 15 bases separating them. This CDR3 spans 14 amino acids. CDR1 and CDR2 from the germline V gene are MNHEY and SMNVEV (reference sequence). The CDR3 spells CASSYSAFFNEQYF. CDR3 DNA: TGTGCCAGCAGTTATTCAGCGTTTTTCAACGAGCAGTACTTC.